This T cell receptor (beta chain) comes out of a study of a mutant IDH1 vaccine in newly diagnosed glioma. Turning to this clone: Antigen: not known. Other DNA sequences in the same sample also yield this CDR3.

Trimming cost V 1 base and J 5 bases, with 8 bases left between them. Germline loops: CDR1 SNHLY, CDR2 FYNNEI. This CDR3 region has 13 residues. Documented time point: week 5, during vaccination. All doses held 300 ug of mutant IDH1 20-mer peptide, with topical imiquimod. Newly diagnosed WHO grade 3 or 4 IDH1-mutant, ATRX-lost astrocytomas were identified in the donors. Data came from immunoSEQ multiplex PCR; TCRdb stores just in-frame clones and leaves some out. The sample has 40,000 to 65,000 clones; around 78% are singletons. This sequence joins TRBV2 and TRBJ1-1; D is undetermined. This TCR was recovered from a woman aged 40-49 years with glioma. This specimen was PBMCs, taken from a glioma patient whose treatment included an IDH1 peptide vaccine. The chain's CDR3 is CASSEGQWTEAFF. The CDR3 region has the DNA TGTGCCAGCAGTGAAGGGCAGTGGACTGAAGCTTTCTTT.